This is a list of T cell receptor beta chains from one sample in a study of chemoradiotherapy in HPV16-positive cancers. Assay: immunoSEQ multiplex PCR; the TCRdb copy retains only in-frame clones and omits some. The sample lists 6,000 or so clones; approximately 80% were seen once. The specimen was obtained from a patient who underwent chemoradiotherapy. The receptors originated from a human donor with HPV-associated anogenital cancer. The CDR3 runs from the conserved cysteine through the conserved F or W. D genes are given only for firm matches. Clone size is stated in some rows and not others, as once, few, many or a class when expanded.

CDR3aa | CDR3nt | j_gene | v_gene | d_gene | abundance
CASSGTSNQPQHF | TGCGCCAGCAGTGGCACTTCCAATCAGCCCCAGCATTTT | TRBJ1-5 | TRBV10-1 | . | .
CASSQNFEAFF | TGTGCCAGCAGTCAAAATTTTGAAGCTTTCTTT | TRBJ1-1 | TRBV25-1 | . | .
CAWGGKGNQPQHF | TGTGCCTGGGGAGGGAAGGGCAATCAGCCCCAGCATTTT | TRBJ1-5 | TRBV30 | . | few
CASLERGPNTGELFF | TGTGCCAGCTTAGAGCGGGGGCCTAACACCGGGGAGCTGTTTTTT | TRBJ2-2 | TRBV18 | TRBD2 | .
CSVESDRGREAFF | TGCAGCGTTGAATCGGACAGGGGAAGGGAAGCTTTCTTT | TRBJ1-1 | TRBV29-1 | TRBD1 | .
CSATVGETQYF | TGCAGTGCCACCGTGGGAGAGACCCAGTACTTC | TRBJ2-5 | TRBV20-1 | . | .
CASSPGTSLYEQYF | TGTGCCAGCAGTCCCGGGACTAGTCTCTACGAGCAGTACTTC | TRBJ2-7 | TRBV27 | TRBD2 | .
CASSVARTPNTEAFF | TGTGCCAGCAGCGTAGCAAGGACACCGAACACTGAAGCTTTCTTT | TRBJ1-1 | TRBV9 | . | .
CASHRQGMNYGYTF | TGTGCCAGCCATCGACAGGGGATGAACTATGGCTACACCTTC | TRBJ1-2 | TRBV28 | TRBD1 | .
CASSLVRRGLSGANVLTF | TGTGCCAGCAGCTTAGTTCGCCGTGGGCTCTCTGGGGCCAACGTCCTGACTTTC | TRBJ2-6 | TRBV7-8 | . | .
CAPQLNSQSNEQFF | TGTGCCCCCCAACTGAACTCCCAGTCGAATGAGCAGTTCTTC | TRBJ2-1 | TRBV2 | . | .
CASRGPAYTEAFF | TGTGCCAGCAGAGGCCCGGCGTACACTGAAGCTTTCTTT | TRBJ1-1 | TRBV7-9 | . | .
CASMDLGGNTIYF | TGTGCCAGCATGGACCTGGGGGGAAACACCATATATTTT | TRBJ1-3 | TRBV19 | . | .
CASSLGQGVTQYF | TGTGCCAGTAGCTTAGGCCAGGGGGTTACGCAGTATTTT | TRBJ2-3 | TRBV19 | TRBD1 | once
CASSDSGGNQPQHF | TGTGCCAGCAGTGACAGTGGGGGGAATCAGCCCCAGCATTTT | TRBJ1-5 | TRBV25-1 | . | .
CSTGTPDRENTEAFF | TGCAGCACAGGGACACCCGACAGGGAGAACACTGAAGCTTTCTTT | TRBJ1-1 | TRBV29-1 | TRBD1 | .
CASSAPGLANTEAFF | TGTGCCAGCAGTGCTCCAGGGCTTGCGAACACTGAAGCTTTCTTT | TRBJ1-1 | TRBV6-5 | . | .
CASSDRDGQGPSGANVLTF | TGTGCCAGCAGTGACAGAGATGGGCAGGGACCCTCTGGGGCCAACGTCCTGACTTTC | TRBJ2-6 | TRBV6-4 | . | .
CAWSGQIYNSPLHF | TGTGCCTGGAGCGGACAGATCTATAATTCACCCCTCCACTTT | TRBJ1-6 | TRBV30 | . | .
CASSLAGASGWGTQYF | TGCGCCAGCAGCTTGGCCGGGGCTAGCGGATGGGGGACCCAGTACTTC | TRBJ2-5 | TRBV5-1 | TRBD2 | .
CATRDRLRTGELFF | TGTGCCACTCGGGACCGCCTCAGGACCGGGGAGCTGTTTTTT | TRBJ2-2 | TRBV19 | . | .
CASSSVRVFGEQYF | TGTGCCAGCAGCTCCGTCAGGGTTTTCGGGGAGCAGTACTTC | TRBJ2-7 | TRBV11-3 | . | .
CASSRGGTGIYGYTF | TGTGCCAGTAGTCGCGGGGGGACAGGGATCTATGGCTACACCTTC | TRBJ1-2 | TRBV19 | TRBD1 | .
CASSLGGWASTNEKLFF | TGTGCCAGCAGCTTGGGGGGTTGGGCCTCAACTAATGAAAAACTGTTTTTT | TRBJ1-4 | TRBV11-3 | . | once
CASSLRETSYNEQFF | TGTGCCAGCAGCCTTCGGGAGACCTCCTACAATGAGCAGTTCTTC | TRBJ2-1 | TRBV14 | . | .
CASSPGQVQETQYF | TGTGCCAGCAGCCCGGGGCAGGTCCAAGAGACCCAGTACTTC | TRBJ2-5 | TRBV5-4 | . | once
CASSRVDDTIYF | TGTGCCAGCAGCAGGGTCGACGACACCATATATTTT | TRBJ1-3 | TRBV11-3 | . | .